The 15 T cell receptor beta chains presented below share a single source sample, sequenced in a study of T cell responses to AZD1222 COVID-19 vaccine. Data came from immunoSEQ multiplex PCR; TCRdb stores just in-frame clones and leaves some out. The data contain about 100,000 clones, approximately 92% of them singletons. This material consisted of peripheral blood, taken on day 0 of AZD1222 vaccination. The receptor source for this set is an adult in good health.

This clone showed up just once. The chain joins TRBV5-4 to TRBJ2-5, with 8 bases identical to TRBD2. The V segment lost 0 bases and the J segment 4 bases; nucleotides outside the gene matches: 11. Germline V gene lookup returns CDR1 SGHNT and CDR2 YYREEE (reference sequence). The CDR3 has 17 amino acids. The CDR3 spells CASSLAPKRGRGETQYF. The CDR3 nucleotides read TGTGCCAGCAGCTTGGCACCTAAGCGGGGGCGAGGAGAGACCCAGTACTTC.

This chain links TRBV4-3 with TRBJ1-4; D perhaps matches TRBD1 (5 bases). CDR1 and CDR2 (germline): LGHNA, YSLEER. Trimming left V 0 bases short and J 5 bases short, with 10 bases between. This CDR3 contains 15 residues. CDR3 residues: CASSQDGGVNEKLFF. The CDR3 DNA follows: TGCGCCAGCAGCCAAGACGGGGGGGTGAATGAAAAACTGTTTTTT.

The genes are TRBV24-1 and TRBJ2-5; 10 bases line up with TRBD1. The CDR3 runs 16 residues. CDR1 and CDR2 from the germline V gene are KGHDR and SFDVKD. V dropped 3 bases and J dropped 1; count of bases not matched to a gene: 4. CDR3 nucleotide sequence: TGTGCCACCAGTGATGGCGGGACAGGGGCCCAAGAGACCCAGTACTTC. Encoded protein: CATSDGGTGAQETQYF.

This sequence joins TRBV28 and TRBJ2-7; possibly TRBD1 or TRBD2 for D (5 bases each). The CDR3 consists of 12 residues. CDR1 MDHEN and CDR2 SYDVKM come from the germline V gene. The V gene lost 8 bases and the J gene lost 12 bases, with 20 bases spanning the gap. As DNA, the CDR3 is TGTGCCAGCTCGCCACCGCGGGCAGGGTCGTACTTC. Protein product: CASSPPRAGSYF.

This clone was seen only once. The V and J genes are TRBV5-1 and TRBJ2-4; 13 nucleotides match TRBD2. The CDR3 contains 17 residues. V shed 4 bases and J 0 bases; nucleotides not matched to a gene: 4. The germline CDR1 and CDR2 sequences are SGHRS and YFSETQ. The CDR3: CASSPGLAGLAKNIQYF. The CDR3 coding sequence is TGCGCCAGCAGCCCGGGACTAGCGGGGCTAGCCAAAAACATTCAGTACTTC.

Concerning this clone: The same CDR3 arises from other DNA sequences in this sample as well. V usage is TRBV28 and J usage is TRBJ2-7, with TRBD1 matching 9 bases. The CDR3 sequence is 14 residues long. CDR1 and CDR2 from the germline V gene are MDHEN and SYDVKM. V dropped 6 bases and J dropped 2; count of bases not matched to a gene: 5. In nucleotides, the CDR3 is TGTGCCAGCAGCCCAAGGACAGGGGCCTACGAGCAGTACTTC. This translates into CASSPRTGAYEQYF. Drawing the rest from reference TRBV28 and TRBJ2-7, the complete variable domain is DVKVTQSSRYLVKRTGEKVFLECVQDMDHENMFWYRQDPGLGLRLIYFSYDVKMKEKGDIPEGYSVSREKKERFSLILESASTNQTSMYLCASSPRTGAYEQYFGPGTRLTVT.

The J gene is TRBJ1-2, the V gene TRBV3-1 (or the pseudogene TRBV3-2), with 10 positions matching TRBD1. The CDR3 has 12 residues. Germline CDR1 reads LGHDT; CDR2 reads YNNKEL (reference sequence). V gave up 5 bases and J gave up 8 bases; unmatched junction bases: 2. The CDR3 sequence is CASSKTGGGYTF. In nucleotides, the CDR3 is TGTGCCAGCAGCAAGACAGGGGGCGGCTACACCTTC.

V is TRBV7-2 and J is TRBJ1-1; D gene uncertain. The CDR3 length is 15 residues. Trimming cost V 2 bases and J 1 base, with 11 bases left between them. Per the germline V gene, CDR1 is SGHTA and CDR2 is FQGNSA. The CDR3 DNA sequence: TGTGCCAGCAGCTTAACTGTGAGGTGGAACACTGAAGCTTTCTTT. It yields the protein CASSLTVRWNTEAFF.

V and J are TRBV30 and TRBJ2-7; D is uncertain. The CDR3 loop spans 14 amino acids. The V gene's germline CDR1 is GTSNPN and CDR2 SVGIG (reference sequence). The germline V and J ends were trimmed by 6 bases and 0 bases, with 15 bases remaining between them. This CDR3 is CACMGAFSSYEQYF. Here the CDR3 DNA reads TGTGCCTGCATGGGTGCCTTTAGCTCCTACGAGCAGTACTTC.

The chain recombines TRBV29-1 with TRBJ1-5, with TRBD1 as a possible D gene (5 bases). V lost 7 bases to trimming and J lost 3 bases, with 10 bases between them. The CDR3 is 12 amino acids. In germline, CDR1 is SQVTM, CDR2 ANQGSEA. CDR3 protein: CSAGDFNQPQHF. In DNA form, the CDR3 reads TGCAGCGCCGGGGACTTCAATCAGCCCCAGCATTTT.

The rearrangement links TRBV5-6 to TRBJ2-1; D is possibly TRBD1 or TRBD2 (5 bases each). The germline V gene has CDR1 SGHDT and CDR2 YYEEEE. The ends were cut back, 1 base at V and 6 bases at J, with 8 bases in the middle. CDR3 length equals 13 residues. The CDR3 DNA reads as TGTGCCAGCAGCTTGAGGGGACCCAATGAGCAGTTCTTC. Translation gives CASSLRGPNEQFF.

This chain connects TRBV24-1 to TRBJ1-1, with a tentative D call TRBD1 (5 bases). CDR3 length equals 14 residues. The V end was cut by 5 bases, the J end by 7 bases, with 16 bases between. The germline V gene has CDR1 KGHDR and CDR2 SFDVKD. The CDR3 nucleotides read TGTGCCACCAGTGTCCGCCAGGGCGGAGGTGAAGCTTTCTTT. Amino acids: CATSVRQGGGEAFF.

This clone was recorded once. The CDR3 reads CASRPGTNSNQPQHF. In DNA form, the CDR3 reads TGTGCCAGCAGGCCGGGGACAAATAGCAATCAGCCCCAGCATTTT. The rearrangement links TRBV27 to TRBJ1-5, with a possible D match to TRBD1 (6 bases). This CDR3 spans 15 amino acids. Trimming pared 6 bases from V and 0 bases from J, leaving 12 bases between. Germline V lookup: CDR1 MNHEY, CDR2 SMNVEV (reference sequence).

As for this clone: The sample carries other DNA sequences with the same CDR3. This rearrangement joins TRBV18 to TRBJ1-2, with 7 bases that match TRBD1. The V gene's germline CDR1 is KGHSH and CDR2 LQKENI. The CDR3 is 14 residues long. J gave up 2 bases and V 0 bases, and 0 bases lay outside the gene matches. The CDR3: CASSPPTGNYGYTF. In DNA form, the CDR3 reads TGTGCCAGCTCACCACCGACAGGGAACTATGGCTACACCTTC.

This sequence joins TRBV29-1 and TRBJ1-2; D not resolved. This CDR3 contains 14 residues. Deletions cut 4 bases from V and 5 bases from J, with 17 bases between. Germline CDR1 and CDR2: SQVTM and ANQGSEA. The CDR3 bases are TGCAGCGTTGGCGACCGAGCGGTAGGGTATGGCTACACCTTC. It encodes CSVGDRAVGYGYTF.